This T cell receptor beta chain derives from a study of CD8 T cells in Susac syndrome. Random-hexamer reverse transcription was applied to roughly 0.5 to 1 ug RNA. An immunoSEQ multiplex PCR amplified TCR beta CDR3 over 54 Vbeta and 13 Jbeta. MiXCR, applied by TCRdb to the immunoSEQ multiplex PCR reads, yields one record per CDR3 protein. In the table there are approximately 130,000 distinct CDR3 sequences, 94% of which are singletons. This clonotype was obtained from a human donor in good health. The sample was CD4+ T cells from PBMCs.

This CDR3 is CASNLGGGPNYGYTF. CDR3 nucleotides: TGTGCCAGCAACCTCGGCGGGGGTCCTAACTATGGCTACACCTTC. The chain employs TRBV7-9 and TRBJ1-2; possible D gene TRBD1, 5 bases. The length of the CDR3 is 15 residues. Germline assignment: CDR1 SEHNR and CDR2 FQNEAQ (reference sequence). V was cut by 7 bases and J by 0 bases, with 15 bases left in between.